The 26 T cell receptor beta chains listed next were all sequenced from one sample in a study of cytomegalovirus exposure and HLA in healthy donors. The PCR used 60 Vbeta and 13 Jbeta primers. Libraries were prepared by immunoSEQ multiplex PCR; TCRdb keeps only in-frame clonotypes and omits some of them. This sample has over 85,000 clones, with around 70% found just once. Source material: PBMCs. The receptors shown here come from a female donor in good health and CMV-seronegative.

This rearrangement joins TRBV30 to TRBJ1-6; weak D call: TRBD1 (5 bases). Per germline, CDR1 GTSNPN and CDR2 SVGIG (reference sequence). The CDR3 runs 12 residues. Trimming left V 5 bases short and J 8 bases short, with 10 bases between. The CDR3 here is CAWAQGDSPLHF. CDR3 in DNA: TGTGCCTGGGCCCAGGGTGATTCACCCCTCCACTTT.

V gene TRBV15 combines with J gene TRBJ1-4; no definite D call. V gave up 5 bases and J gave up 7 bases, with 8 bases separating them. The CDR3 totals 12 residues. The V gene's germline CDR1 is LNHNV and CDR2 YYDKDF (reference sequence). The CDR3 DNA sequence: TGTGCCACCAGCCGGTACAGTGAAAAACTGTTTTTT. Its translation: CATSRYSEKLFF.

The chain carries TRBV29-1 and TRBJ1-1; D might be TRBD1 (6 bases). V was clipped by 4 bases and J by 2 bases, with 8 bases between them. This CDR3 spans 12 amino acids. The germline V gene encodes CDR1 SQVTM and CDR2 ANQGSEA. The CDR3 sequence is CSVGGGNTEAFF. The DNA for the CDR3 is TGCAGCGTTGGAGGGGGAAACACTGAAGCTTTCTTT.

The rearrangement uses TRBV6-1 and TRBJ2-1; 11 bases map to TRBD2. This CDR3 contains 16 residues. J lost 7 bases, V lost 3 bases, and 8 bases had no gene match. The germline gives CDR1 MNHNS, CDR2 SASEGT. The CDR3 protein is CASSDLAGGAGNEQFF. The CDR3 region has the DNA TGTGCCAGCAGTGATTTAGCGGGAGGGGCCGGAAATGAGCAGTTCTTC.

This clone was counted between two and nine times. This sequence joins TRBV11-3 and TRBJ2-2; TRBD1 matches at 8 bases. J was trimmed by 1 base and V by 2 bases; bases with no gene match: 3. CDR3 length: 16 amino acids. Germline assignment: CDR1 SGHNT and CDR2 YENEEA. The CDR3 is CASSLTGTGNTGELFF. Written as DNA, the CDR3 is TGTGCCAGCAGCTTAACCGGGACAGGGAACACCGGGGAGCTGTTTTTT.

This sequence joins TRBV29-1 and TRBJ2-1, with D hard to call. V was shortened by 7 bases and J by 0 bases, with 10 bases between the two germline ends. Germline V CDR1 and CDR2: SQVTM, ANQGSEA. This CDR3 has 13 amino acids. The DNA of the CDR3 is TGCAGCGGAGGTCCCAGCTCCTACAATGAGCAGTTCTTC. This sequence encodes CSGGPSSYNEQFF.

The rearrangement joins TRBV7-9 to TRBJ1-1, with TRBD1 identical over 7 bases. This CDR3 comprises 14 residues. Per the germline V gene, CDR1 is SEHNR and CDR2 is FQNEAQ (reference sequence). J gave up 11 bases and V 4 bases, and 13 bases lay outside the gene matches. As DNA, the CDR3 is TGTGCCAGCAGCTCAGACAGGGAAGTTTGGAGGGCTTTCTTT. It is translated as CASSSDREVWRAFF.

This clone was seen a few times. The gene calls are TRBV13 and TRBJ1-2; TRBD1 might be the D (5 bases). The CDR3 is 18 residues long. Deletions cut 0 bases from V and 0 bases from J, with 17 bases between. Germline CDR1 and CDR2: PRHDT and FYEKMQ (reference sequence). CDR3: CASSLGPTVPKPNYGYTF. DNA of the CDR3: TGTGCCAGCAGCTTAGGACCGACAGTTCCGAAACCTAACTATGGCTACACCTTC.

This chain links TRBV9 with TRBJ2-3; 7 bases are shared with TRBD1. The CDR3 has 15 residues. Germline V CDR1 and CDR2: SGDLS, YYNGEE. J gave up 2 bases and V 0 bases, and 3 bases lay outside the gene matches. This CDR3 reads CASSVVGTATDTQYF. CDR3 nucleotide sequence: TGTGCCAGCAGCGTAGTTGGGACAGCCACAGATACGCAGTATTTT.

The CDR3: CASSELSTGDEQFF. The CDR3 region has the DNA TGTGCCAGCAGCGAACTCAGCACGGGGGACGAGCAGTTCTTC. V is TRBV7-9 and J is TRBJ2-1; D is perhaps TRBD2 (6 bases). The V end lost 5 bases, the J end lost 10 bases, and 18 bases lay between the germline ends. CDR1 is SEHNR and CDR2 is FQNEAQ in the germline V gene (reference sequence). The CDR3 loop spans 14 amino acids.

The chain recombines TRBV7-6 with TRBJ2-3; 12 bases align to TRBD2. The CDR3 runs to 20 residues. V dropped 3 bases and J dropped 0; count of bases not matched to a gene: 13. Germline values: CDR1 SGHVS, CDR2 FNYEAQ. CDR3 bases: TGTGCCAGCAGCTTCCGAACAACCCAAACTAGCGGGGGGAGCACAGATACGCAGTATTTT. Amino acid sequence: CASSFRTTQTSGGSTDTQYF.

The chain employs TRBV6-5 and TRBJ2-6; TRBD2 might be the D (5 bases). CDR1 is MNHEY and CDR2 is SVGAGI in the germline V gene. CDR3 length: 16 amino acids. V lost 4 bases and J 1 base, leaving 11 bases between the germline ends. The CDR3 loop reads CASSSAVTSGANVLTF. DNA for the CDR3: TGTGCCAGCAGTTCAGCGGTGACATCTGGGGCCAACGTCCTGACTTTC.

The chain employs TRBV10-3 and TRBJ2-3, with 10 bases aligning to TRBD1. Per germline, CDR1 ENHRY and CDR2 SYGVKD. This CDR3 is built from 19 residues. J was trimmed by 3 bases and V by 1 base; bases with no gene match: 13. The DNA of the CDR3 is TGTGCCATCAGTGAGTGGAAAAGAACCGGGACAGGGGTTACAGATACGCAGTATTTT. Translating gives CAISEWKRTGTGVTDTQYF.

In DNA, the CDR3 is TGTGCCAGTAGTATATACCGACAGGGAGGCTCCACTGAAGCTTTCTTT. Encoded protein: CASSIYRQGGSTEAFF. This chain links TRBV19 with TRBJ1-1, with 7 bases lining up with TRBD1. Unmatched junction bases numbered 10, after V lost 2 bases and J lost 4 bases. Per the germline V gene, CDR1 is LNHDA and CDR2 is SQIVND (reference sequence). This CDR3 contains 16 residues.

The chain combines TRBV30 with TRBJ1-2, with a weak D call TRBD1 (5 bases). V lost 3 bases and J lost 6, with 11 bases in between. CDR1 is GTSNPN, CDR2 SVGIG, per germline (reference sequence). The length of the CDR3 is 12 residues. CDR3 in amino acids: CAWSMWGDGYTF. DNA of the CDR3: TGTGCCTGGAGCATGTGGGGGGATGGCTACACCTTC.

The V call is TRBV5-4, the J call TRBJ2-1; D is perhaps TRBD1 (5 bases). CDR1 is SGHNT, CDR2 YYREEE, per germline (reference sequence). The CDR3 runs to 14 residues. V gave up 10 bases and J gave up 0 bases, with 14 bases separating them. The CDR3 DNA sequence: TGTGCCGGACAAGACGGCAGCTCCTACAATGAGCAGTTCTTC. This sequence encodes CAGQDGSSYNEQFF.

This clone occurred a few times. The chain couples TRBV19 to TRBJ2-7; 7 nucleotides match TRBD1. CDR3 size: 13 residues. Germline CDR1 LNHDA, CDR2 SQIVND (reference sequence). Trimming at V came to 11 bases and at J to 11 bases, leaving 18 bases not matched to a gene. The CDR3 protein is CAPYYIPRQGEYF. CDR3 DNA sequence: TGTGCCCCATACTACATCCCCCGGCAGGGGGAGTACTTC.

The chain carries TRBV7-2 and TRBJ1-2; 9 nucleotides align to TRBD1. Per germline, CDR1 SGHTA and CDR2 FQGNSA. The CDR3 has 15 residues. V shed 5 bases and J 4 bases; nucleotides not matched to a gene: 8. Here the CDR3 DNA reads TGTGCCAGCAGCCCGCCACAGGGGGCGGCCTATGGCTACACCTTC. It specifies CASSPPQGAAYGYTF.

Comment on this clone: Since a much larger clone is just one base distant, this may be a read error. This chain links TRBV6-4 with TRBJ2-1; 12 bases line up with TRBD2. Germline CDR1 is MRHNA and CDR2 is SNTAGT. This CDR3 region has 14 residues. The DNA for the CDR3 is TGTACCAGCACCCCGACTAGCGGGAGCGATGAGCAGTTCTTC. It encodes CTSTPTSGSDEQFF.

The V and J genes are TRBV5-1 and TRBJ2-3; D may be TRBD2 (6 bases). The germline V and J ends were trimmed by 4 bases and 2 bases, with 11 bases remaining between them. CDR1 and CDR2 from the germline V gene are SGHRS and YFSETQ. This CDR3 contains 14 residues. The CDR3 sequence: CASSPGLPTDTQYF. CDR3 sequence (DNA): TGCGCCAGCAGCCCGGGACTCCCCACAGATACGCAGTATTTT.

The V gene is TRBV7-8, the J gene TRBJ2-2; TRBD2 matches at 10 bases. The J segment lost 3 bases and the V segment lost 8 bases, leaving 12 bases of the junction unmatched. The CDR3 length is 17 residues. Germline values: CDR1 SGHVS, CDR2 FQNEAQ. The CDR3, as DNA: TGTGCCAGCGAGAACCTAGCGGGAGAAGGAGACACCGGGGAGCTGTTTTTT. Encoded protein: CASENLAGEGDTGELFF.

In this sample, this clone turned up once. The genes are TRBV5-1 and TRBJ2-5, with a tentative D call TRBD2 (6 bases). The ends were cut back, 4 bases at V and 9 bases at J, with 19 bases in the middle. Germline V CDR1 and CDR2: SGHRS, YFSETQ. CDR3 length equals 14 residues. DNA of the CDR3: TGCGCCAGCAGCGGGAGAGGGATCCGGGAGCCCCAGTACTTC. This sequence encodes CASSGRGIREPQYF.

This clone has a handful of counts. The V call is TRBV5-1, the J call TRBJ1-1; a possible D gene is TRBD1 (5 bases). V dropped 0 bases and J dropped 2 bases, with 8 bases sitting between them. CDR3 length: 14 residues. Germline CDR1 and CDR2: SGHRS and YFSETQ. Here the CDR3 reads CASSLGQPNTEAFF. CDR3 bases: TGCGCCAGCAGCTTGGGACAGCCTAACACTGAAGCTTTCTTT.

This chain joins TRBV5-1 and TRBJ1-1; possibly TRBD1 for D (6 bases). The CDR3 is 15 residues long. CDR1 and CDR2 (germline): SGHRS, YFSETQ. The V gene lost 4 bases and the J gene lost 0 bases, with 13 bases spanning the gap. The DNA for the CDR3 is TGCGCCAGCAGCCGAGCAGGGGCGGTGAACACTGAAGCTTTCTTT. This codes for CASSRAGAVNTEAFF. Full variable domain (remainder filled in from reference TRBV5-1 and TRBJ1-1): KAGVTQTPRYLIKTRGQQVTLSCSPISGHRSVSWYQQTPGQGLQFLFEYFSETQRNKGNFPGRFSGRQFSNSRSEMNVSTLELGDSALYLCASSRAGAVNTEAFFGQGTRLTVV.

This clone was seen only a few times. J is TRBJ1-5 and V is TRBV18, with TRBD1 as a possible D gene (5 bases). This CDR3 has 17 residues. V was pared by 2 bases and J by 0 bases, with 14 bases between. Germline V CDR1 and CDR2: KGHSH, LQKENI. CDR3 sequence (DNA): TGTGCCAGCTCACCAAACAGGTCAGTAAATAGCAATCAGCCCCAGCATTTT. Amino acid sequence: CASSPNRSVNSNQPQHF. Full variable domain (rest looked up from reference TRBV18 and TRBJ1-5): NAGVMQNPRHLVRRRGQEARLRCSPMKGHSHVYWYRQLPEEGLKFMVYLQKENIIDESGMPKERFSAEFPKEGPSILRIQQVVRGDSAAYFCASSPNRSVNSNQPQHFGDGTRLSIL.

Here the CDR3 reads CAPGRGGFPYEQYF. Here the CDR3 DNA reads TGTGCCCCCGGGAGGGGGGGCTTCCCCTACGAGCAGTACTTC. The J gene is TRBJ2-7, the V gene TRBV28; 8 bases fit TRBD2. J was trimmed by 2 bases and V by 11 bases; bases with no gene match: 11. CDR1 is MDHEN, CDR2 SYDVKM, per germline. This CDR3 contains 14 residues.